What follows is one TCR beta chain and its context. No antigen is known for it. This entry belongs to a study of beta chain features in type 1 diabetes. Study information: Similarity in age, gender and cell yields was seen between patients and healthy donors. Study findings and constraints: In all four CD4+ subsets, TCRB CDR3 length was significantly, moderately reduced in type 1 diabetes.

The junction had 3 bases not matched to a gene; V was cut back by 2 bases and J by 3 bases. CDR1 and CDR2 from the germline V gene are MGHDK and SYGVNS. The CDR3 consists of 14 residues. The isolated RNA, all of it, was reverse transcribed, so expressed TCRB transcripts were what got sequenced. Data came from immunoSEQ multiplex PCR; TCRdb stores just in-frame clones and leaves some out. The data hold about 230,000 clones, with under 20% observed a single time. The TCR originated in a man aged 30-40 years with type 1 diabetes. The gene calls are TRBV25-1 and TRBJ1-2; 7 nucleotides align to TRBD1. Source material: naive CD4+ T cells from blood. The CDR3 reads CASSEPGGHYGYTF. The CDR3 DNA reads TGTGCCAGCAGTGAACCAGGGGGTCACTATGGCTACACCTTC.